This T cell receptor (beta chain) stems from a study of cytomegalovirus exposure and HLA in healthy donors. Study in general: When over 300 donors were genotyped, roughly 82% of them were found to fall in the Caucasian-associated ancestry cluster. General study points: In a later analysis, V- and J-gene trimming of beta chains associated with a DCLRE1C missense variant, replicated independently. As was reported, the HLA-A and HLA-B alleles of most subjects were accurately predicted from TCR beta sequences. The study labeled more than 150 TCR beta chains cytomegalovirus-associated.

Germline V gene lookup returns CDR1 LGHNT and CDR2 FRNRAP. V was clipped by 1 base and J by 0 bases, with 10 bases between them. The CDR3 spans 16 residues. Note on this clone: Its antigen is not known.

PCR was performed using 60 Vbeta and 13 Jbeta primers. Assay used: immunoSEQ multiplex PCR; TCRdb lists only in-frame clones, some missing. The sample gives approximately 170,000 clones, roughly 85% of which show up once; 1% is in the top ten. The chain has TRBV12-5 and TRBJ1-3, with D uncertain. This TCR was sampled from a boy aged 2 to 9 in good health and CMV-seronegative. Sequencing was performed on PBMCs. CDR3: CASGLAHRSSGNTIYF. The CDR3 bases are TGTGCTAGTGGTTTGGCCCATCGGTCCTCTGGAAACACCATATATTTT.